The present entry profiles one TCR beta chain with its context. Its matching antigen is unknown. The data stem from a study of cytomegalovirus exposure and HLA in healthy donors. Study-wide points: The analysis excluded some indistinguishable V segments, including TRBV6-2 and TRBV6-3.

Trimming cost V 6 bases and J 5 bases, with 17 bases left between them. This CDR3 spans 14 amino acids. Germline CDR1 reads SGHTS; CDR2 reads YDEGEE. The PCR had 60 Vbeta and 13 Jbeta primers. Libraries were prepared by immunoSEQ multiplex PCR; TCRdb keeps only in-frame clonotypes and omits some of them. Of under 150,000 clones in the sample, 65% to 80% were seen once. The sequence was collected from a woman aged 40 to 55 in good health and CMV-seronegative. The sequenced sample was PBMCs. V is TRBV5-8 and J is TRBJ2-5, with D possibly TRBD2 on 5 matching bases. CDR3 DNA sequence: TGTGCCAGCAACGAACGGGCTAGAGGGGAGACCCAGTACTTC. It is translated as CASNERARGETQYF.